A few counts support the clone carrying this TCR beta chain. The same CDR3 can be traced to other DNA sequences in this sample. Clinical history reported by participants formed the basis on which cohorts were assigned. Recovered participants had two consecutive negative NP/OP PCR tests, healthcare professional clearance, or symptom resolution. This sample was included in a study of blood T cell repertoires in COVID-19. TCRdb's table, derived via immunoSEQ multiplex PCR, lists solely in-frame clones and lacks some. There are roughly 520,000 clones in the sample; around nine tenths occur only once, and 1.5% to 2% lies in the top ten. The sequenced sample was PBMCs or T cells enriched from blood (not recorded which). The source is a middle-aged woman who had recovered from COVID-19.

CDR3 amino acids: CASSYSQGYEQYF. CDR3 bases: TGTGCCAGCAGTTATTCACAGGGTTACGAGCAGTACTTC. This chain joins TRBV6-2 or TRBV6-3 and TRBJ2-7; D may be TRBD1 (6 bases). The germline V and J ends were trimmed by 3 bases and 4 bases, with 10 bases remaining between them. The CDR3 sequence is 13 residues long. CDR1 MNHEY and CDR2 SVGEGT come from the germline V gene.